This T cell receptor (beta chain) emerged from a study of shared clonotypes between healthy human individuals. A word on this clone: What it binds is unknown.

The study's findings and limits: The study sampled only blood, and tissue repertoires likely differ.

Caucasian adults residing in Nashville, Tennessee made up all the donors. Running of the assay took place at deep level. The table came from immunoSEQ multiplex PCR; TCRdb's copy has only in-frame clones and leaves some out. The sample consists of 2 million to 2.5 million clones, more than 90% of them appearing once. Germline values: CDR1 MDHEN, CDR2 SYDVKM. The V and J ends lost 8 bases and 5 bases, in that order; junction bases with no gene match: 10. The CDR3 length is 15 residues. This TCR came from a young man in good health. What was sequenced was naive CD4+ T cells sorted from blood. Regarding subset: CD45RA+ positively selected. V usage is TRBV28 and J usage is TRBJ2-4, with 9 bases matching TRBD2. The CDR3 spells CASLLRASGENIQYF. The CDR3 DNA sequence: TGTGCCAGCCTGCTTAGGGCTAGCGGGGAAAACATTCAGTACTTC.